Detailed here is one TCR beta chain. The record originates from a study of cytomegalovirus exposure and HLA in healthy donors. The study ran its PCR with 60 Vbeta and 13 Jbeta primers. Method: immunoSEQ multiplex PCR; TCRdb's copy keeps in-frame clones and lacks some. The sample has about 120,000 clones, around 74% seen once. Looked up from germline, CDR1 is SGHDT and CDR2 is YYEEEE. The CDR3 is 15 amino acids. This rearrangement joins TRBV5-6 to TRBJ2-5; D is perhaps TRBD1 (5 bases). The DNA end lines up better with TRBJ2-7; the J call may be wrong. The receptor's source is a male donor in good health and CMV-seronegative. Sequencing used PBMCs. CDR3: CASSLARASAYEQYF. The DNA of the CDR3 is TGTGCCAGCAGCTTGGCCAGGGCGAGCGCCTACGAGCAGTACTTC.